This is a list of T cell receptor beta chains from one sample in a study of regulatory T cells in long-lasting Graves disease. Using its own MiXCR run on the multiplex PCR reads, TCRdb lists one record per CDR3 protein. The repertoire holds over 400,000 distinct CDR3 sequences, 12% to 15% seen once, with approximately 19% in the top ten. This sample was shared with a second study, whose subject was T cells in Graves' hyperthyroidism and ophthalmopathy.

Sequencing was performed on peripheral blood mononuclear cells (PBMCs), taken at new diagnosis, from a patient treated with antithyroid drugs. The receptor set was obtained from a woman aged 45 to 65 with Graves disease. Both conserved end residues are part of each CDR3. Fields, in order: J gene, clone size, V gene, D gene, CDR3 DNA, CDR3 protein. A D gene is named only where the DNA matches it firmly. Not every row has a clone size; where given, it reads once, few, many or a size class.

TRBJ2-5 many TRBV5-1 TRBD1 TGCGCCAGCAGCTTTGGGACAGAAAAAGAGACCCAGTACTTC CASSFGTEKETQYF
TRBJ2-3 NA TRBV3-1 TRBD1 TGTGCCAGCAGCCAAGTTTCAGGGGGAACAGATACGCAGTATTTT CASSQVSGGTDTQYF
TRBJ2-7 many TRBV2 NA TGTGCCAGCAGGCCCAGTCTCTCCGAGCAGTACTTC CASRPSLSEQYF
TRBJ2-1 medium-sized TRBV7-3 NA TGTGCCAGCAGCTTAACGACGGGGCGGGTGGGAAATGAGCAGTTCTTC CASSLTTGRVGNEQFF
TRBJ2-5 NA TRBV4-2 TRBD1 TGTGCCAGCAGCCAAGATCCGGACAGGGGCGAAGAGACCCAGTACTTC CASSQDPDRGEETQYF
TRBJ2-4 few TRBV28 NA TGTGCCAGCCACGAGGGAGCCAAAAACATTCAGTACTTC CASHEGAKNIQYF
TRBJ1-4 many TRBV6-5 NA TGTGCCAGCAGTTACGGCAGGGCTAGAACTAATGAAAAACTGTTTTTT CASSYGRARTNEKLFF
TRBJ1-3 few TRBV28 NA TGTGCCAGCAGGAACCAGGGGACTGGAAACACCATATATTTT CASRNQGTGNTIYF
TRBJ2-1 many TRBV7-3 NA TGTGCCAGCAGCTTATGGGATACTGGTGGCGGGGATCCTAACAATGAGCAGTTCTTC CASSLWDTGGGDPNNEQFF
TRBJ2-1 few TRBV6-5 TRBD2 TGTGCCAGCAGTTACCGGATGGCGGGAGAGGGTTACAATGAGCAGTTCTTC CASSYRMAGEGYNEQFF
TRBJ2-3 NA TRBV19 NA TGTGCCAGTAGTCTTTTGGGAGGTGTAGCAGATACGCAGTATTTT CASSLLGGVADTQYF
TRBJ1-1 NA TRBV19 NA TGTGCCAGGGCCCCAGGGGCCACTGAAGCTTTCTTT CARAPGATEAFF
TRBJ2-1 many TRBV7-9 NA TGTGCCAGCAGCTTAGGTTCGACAGAGATCGATGAGCAGTTCTTC CASSLGSTEIDEQFF
TRBJ2-1 many TRBV7-2 TRBD1 TGTGCCAGCAGTTTCGGGACAGCCATCTACAATGAGCAGTTCTTC CASSFGTAIYNEQFF
TRBJ2-3 many TRBV20-1 NA TGCAGTGCTAGGAAAGCAGATACGCAGTATTTT CSARKADTQYF
TRBJ2-1 NA TRBV10-3 TRBD1 TGTGCCATCAGGACCGGACAGGGGCAGTTCTTC CAIRTGQGQFF
TRBJ2-7 many TRBV9 NA TGTGCCAGCAGCGTCGACACCAGCTCCTACGAGCAGTACTTC CASSVDTSSYEQYF
TRBJ2-1 few TRBV19 TRBD1 TGTGCCAGTAGTATAGGGGGCAGGGGGCTTTACTACAATGAGCAGTTCTTC CASSIGGRGLYYNEQFF
TRBJ1-1 many TRBV6-1 NA TGTGCCAGCAGCCTGGGACGTTCCGAAGCTTTCTTT CASSLGRSEAFF
TRBJ2-2 many TRBV2 NA TGTGCCAGCAGGGGCGGGGTGAACACCGGGGAGCTGTTTTTT CASRGGVNTGELFF
TRBJ2-1 NA TRBV2 TRBD2 TGTGCCAGCAGTGGACTAGCGGGAGGGCTCAATGAGCAGTTCTTC CASSGLAGGLNEQFF
TRBJ2-1 many TRBV30 NA TGTGCCTGGAGTCTGGGGTACAATGAGCAGTTCTTC CAWSLGYNEQFF
TRBJ2-3 many TRBV7-6 TRBD2 TGTGCCAGCAGCAAATCAGCGGGAGCGGCAGATACGCAGTATTTT CASSKSAGAADTQYF
TRBJ2-7 many TRBV2 NA TGTGCCAGTTTCGCCGACAGCTCCTACGAGCAGTACTTC CASFADSSYEQYF
TRBJ2-7 many TRBV9 NA TGTGCCAGCAGCGTAGGGGGGAACTCCTACGAGCAGTACTTC CASSVGGNSYEQYF
TRBJ1-3 few TRBV5-1 NA TGCGCCAGCAGCCCCCCAGAGGGCTCTGGAAACACCATATATTTT CASSPPEGSGNTIYF
TRBJ1-1 NA TRBV4-2 TRBD1 TGTGCCAGCAGCCAAGCAGAGACAGGGGAGGATGAAGCTTTCTTT CASSQAETGEDEAFF
TRBJ2-1 many TRBV20-1 TRBD2 TGCAGTGCTATCTGGACTAGCGCCAGCTACAATGAGCAGTTCTTC CSAIWTSASYNEQFF
TRBJ2-7 NA TRBV3-1 NA TGTGCCAGCAGCCAAGAAAGCGAGCAGTACTTC CASSQESEQYF
TRBJ2-7 many TRBV11-2 TRBD1 TGTGCCAGCAGCTGGTTGGACAGGGGCTACGAGCAGTACTTC CASSWLDRGYEQYF
TRBJ2-6 NA TRBV7-7 NA TGTGCTAGCAGCTTAGAGAGTGTAGTAGGGGCTCCCTCTGGGGCCAACGTCCTGACTTTC CASSLESVVGAPSGANVLTF
TRBJ2-7 many TRBV11-2 NA TGTGCCAGCACCCGGGCCGAGGCAAACTACGAGCAGTACTTC CASTRAEANYEQYF
TRBJ2-2 few TRBV12-3/TRBV12-4 TRBD2 TGTGCCAGCAGTTTTCGGGCTAGCGGGATCGACGGGGAGCTGTTTTTT CASSFRASGIDGELFF
TRBJ2-2 NA TRBV5-1 NA TGCGCCAGCAGCCTCGGACTCCCCCCCGGGGAGCTGTTTTTT CASSLGLPPGELFF
TRBJ1-1 many TRBV28 NA TGTGCCAGCTTGAATTGGGACACTGAAGCTTTCTTT CASLNWDTEAFF
TRBJ2-7 many TRBV7-2 NA TGTGCCAGCAGCTTAAGGTTGTTTTTCCGCGAGCAGTACTTC CASSLRLFFREQYF
TRBJ2-3 many TRBV11-2 TRBD2 TGTGCCTCCCTCCATCGGACTAGCCCCCTTATCACAGATACGCAGTATTTT CASLHRTSPLITDTQYF
TRBJ2-2 NA TRBV7-3 NA TGTGCCAGCAGCTTGGACGAGAGGGACACCGGGGAGCTGTTTTTT CASSLDERDTGELFF
TRBJ2-1 many TRBV28 NA TGTGCCAGCAGTTCACTAGCCCCCCCCTCCTACAATGAGCAGTTCTTC CASSSLAPPSYNEQFF
TRBJ1-5 many TRBV28 TRBD1 TGTGCCAGCAGTTCGGGACAGGGGGCTCGTCAGCCCCAGCATTTT CASSSGQGARQPQHF
TRBJ2-1 many TRBV4-1 TRBD2 TGCGCCAGCAGCCTACAACTAGCGGGAGTGAAGGATGAGCAGTTCTTC CASSLQLAGVKDEQFF
TRBJ1-4 few TRBV3-1 TRBD1 TGTGCCAGCAGCCAGTCGACAGGGTTCAATGAAAAACTGTTTTTT CASSQSTGFNEKLFF
TRBJ2-7 many TRBV10-1 TRBD2 TGCGCCAGCAGTGAGTCAGGAGCGGGAACCTACGAGCAGTACTTC CASSESGAGTYEQYF
TRBJ2-3 many TRBV11-2 NA TGTGCCAGCAGCCTGGGGGGAGGTCCAGATACGCAGTATTTT CASSLGGGPDTQYF
TRBJ2-7 many TRBV30 NA TGTGCCTGGACCGGACGGAGCTCCTACGAGCAGTACTTC CAWTGRSSYEQYF